Each of the 17 T cell receptor beta chains below was sequenced from the same sample in a study of blood T cell repertoires in COVID-19. Generated by immunoSEQ multiplex PCR, the TCRdb table keeps only in-frame clones and is missing some. This table holds around 300,000 clones, around 89% found once. The sequenced sample was peripheral blood. These receptors all come from a woman aged 25 to 45 with COVID-19, enrolled during active disease.

V usage is TRBV5-6 and J usage is TRBJ1-2; tentative D call: TRBD1 (6 bases). The CDR3 length is 15 residues. The V gene's germline CDR1 is SGHDT and CDR2 YYEEEE. V was clipped by 1 base and J by 4 bases, with 14 bases between them. CDR3 sequence (DNA): TGTGCCAGCAGCTTGTATGCAGGGGCAGGCTATGGCTACACCTTC. Residues: CASSLYAGAGYGYTF. Based on the CDR3 plus reference TRBV5-6 and TRBJ1-2, the full variable domain is DAGVTQSPTHLIKTRGQQVTLRCSPKSGHDTVSWYQQALGQGPQFIFQYYEEEERQRGNFPDRFSGHQFPNYSSELNVNALLLGDSALYLCASSLYAGAGYGYTFGSGTRLTVV.

This sequence joins TRBV24-1 and TRBJ2-1, with a tentative D call TRBD1 (6 bases). Trimming removed 9 bases at V and 7 bases at J, with 18 bases between. Germline V gene data show CDR1 as KGHDR and CDR2 as SFDVKD. This CDR3 has 14 amino acids. CDR3 DNA sequence: TGTGCCACCGGGGCACAGGGTAAAATGAATGAGCAGTTCTTC. This gives the protein CATGAQGKMNEQFF.

The chain employs TRBV19 and TRBJ1-1, with unresolved D. The CDR3 runs to 15 residues. V was shortened by 3 bases and J by 1 base, with 12 bases between the two germline ends. Germline-derived CDR1 and CDR2 are LNHDA and SQIVND (reference sequence). DNA of the CDR3: TGTGCCAGTAGTATTACAACCTCATGGAACACTGAAGCTTTCTTT. Its translation: CASSITTSWNTEAFF. The complete variable domain, with remaining parts taken from reference TRBV19 and TRBJ1-1, reads DGGITQSPKYLFRKEGQNVTLSCEQNLNHDAMYWYRQDPGQGLRLIYYSQIVNDFQKGDIAEGYSVSREKKESFPLTVTSAQKNPTAFYLCASSITTSWNTEAFFGQGTRLTVV.

In DNA, the CDR3 is TGTGCCAGCACCCTTATTCGAGGAGTTTTAGATGGCTACACCTTC. Protein product: CASTLIRGVLDGYTF. The rearrangement uses TRBV28 and TRBJ1-2; D not resolved. The CDR3 totals 15 residues. Germline V CDR1 and CDR2: MDHEN, SYDVKM. V dropped 7 bases and J dropped 6 bases, with 21 bases sitting between them.

The chain uses TRBV7-6 and TRBJ2-2; 8 bases align to TRBD1. The ends lost 5 bases at V and 6 bases at J; junction bases unmatched: 5. In germline, CDR1 is SGHVS, CDR2 FNYEAQ. The CDR3 has 14 amino acids. The CDR3 loop is CASSPGQGPGELFF. The CDR3, as DNA: TGTGCCAGCAGCCCCGGACAGGGACCCGGGGAGCTGTTTTTT.

The chain employs TRBV15 and TRBJ1-2; TRBD1 aligns across 10 bases. The germline CDR1 and CDR2 sequences are LNHNV and YYDKDF (reference sequence). J was trimmed by 5 bases and V by 8 bases; bases with no gene match: 11. This CDR3 has 15 residues. The CDR3 spells CATREPGQGPYGYTF. The CDR3, as DNA: TGTGCCACCCGGGAACCGGGACAGGGGCCGTATGGCTACACCTTC. The full variable domain, with the rest looked up from reference TRBV15 and TRBJ1-2, is DAMVIQNPRYQVTQFGKPVTLSCSQTLNHNVMYWYQQKSSQAPKLLFHYYDKDFNNEADTPDNFQSRRPNTSFCFLDIRSPGLGDTAMYLCATREPGQGPYGYTFGSGTRLTVV.

This clone was seen once. The CDR3 bases are TGTGCCAGCAGTCCCACCCCACAGGGGTTGTACGTC. This translates into CASSPTPQGLYV. J is TRBJ2-7 and V is TRBV6-6; TRBD1 matches at 7 bases. CDR1 is MNHNY and CDR2 is SVGAGI in the germline V gene (reference sequence). Trimming removed 5 bases from V and 12 bases from J; junction bases left unmatched: 10. The CDR3 is made up of 12 amino acids.

This sequence joins TRBV27 and TRBJ2-7; 9 bases fit TRBD2. V lost 5 bases, J lost 2 bases, and 4 bases stayed unmatched. Germline V gene data show CDR1 as MNHEY and CDR2 as SMNVEV (reference sequence). The CDR3 contains 14 residues. Here the CDR3 DNA reads TGTGCCAGCAGTCCTGTAGCGGGGGCCTACGAGCAGTACTTC. It translates to CASSPVAGAYEQYF.

The chain joins TRBV11-3 to TRBJ2-5; D perhaps matches TRBD1 (6 bases). Between the trimmed V and J ends, which lost 0 bases and 5 bases, there was a span of 19 bases. The length of the CDR3 is 17 residues. The germline V gene encodes CDR1 SGHNT and CDR2 YENEEA. The CDR3 nucleotides read TGTGCCAGCAGCTTAGATGGATCAGGGGAGCGGCGGGAGACCCAGTACTTC. Translation: CASSLDGSGERRETQYF.

The rearrangement links TRBV2 to TRBJ1-2; a weak D match, TRBD1 (6 bases). This CDR3 has 12 amino acids. V was shortened by 5 bases and J by 6 bases, with 10 bases between the two germline ends. CDR1 is SNHLY and CDR2 is FYNNEI in the germline V gene. CDR3 protein: CASSLNRDGYTF. The CDR3, as DNA: TGTGCCAGCAGTCTGAACAGGGATGGCTACACCTTC.

This chain connects TRBV7-6 to TRBJ1-5, with no clear D. Germline V gene lookup returns CDR1 SGHVS and CDR2 FNYEAQ. The CDR3 contains 13 residues. Trimming pared 4 bases from V and 8 bases from J, leaving 12 bases between. The CDR3 is CASSSTGGKPQHF. As DNA, the CDR3 is TGTGCCAGCAGCTCCACTGGAGGGAAGCCCCAGCATTTT. Full variable domain (remainder filled in from reference TRBV7-6 and TRBJ1-5): GAGVSQSPRYKVTKRGQDVALRCDPISGHVSLYWYRQALGQGPEFLTYFNYEAQQDKSGLPNDRFSAERPEGSISTLTIQRTEQRDSAMYRCASSSTGGKPQHFGDGTRLSIL.

Worth noting for this clone: Other DNA sequences in this specimen translate into the identical CDR3. The chain has TRBV6-5 and TRBJ1-1, with TRBD1 as a possible D gene (5 bases). The CDR3 runs to 14 residues. The V gene lost 0 bases and the J gene lost 5 bases, with 10 bases spanning the gap. Germline lookup yields CDR1 MNHEY and CDR2 SVGAGI. CDR3 protein: CASSYSRGGTEAFF. The DNA of the CDR3 is TGTGCCAGCAGTTACTCAAGGGGTGGGACTGAAGCTTTCTTT.

This clone was detected once. The chain employs TRBV19 and TRBJ1-5, with 7 bases identical to TRBD1. The germline gives CDR1 LNHDA, CDR2 SQIVND (reference sequence). There are 13 residues in the CDR3. V shed 7 bases and J 7 bases; nucleotides not matched to a gene: 7. Here the CDR3 DNA reads TGTGCCAGTAAAAAACAGGGGTGGCAGCCCCAGCATTTT. It codes for CASKKQGWQPQHF.

This clone was counted between two and nine times. This chain links TRBV25-1 with TRBJ1-2; weak D call: TRBD1 (6 bases). CDR1 and CDR2 (germline): MGHDK, SYGVNS. V lost 4 bases to trimming and J lost 3 bases, with 12 bases between them. This CDR3 region has 14 residues. CDR3 amino acids: CASSGRAGDYGYTF. DNA of the CDR3: TGTGCCAGCAGTGGACGAGCAGGGGACTATGGCTACACCTTC.

The rearrangement links TRBV10-2 to TRBJ1-1; D is unresolved. Germline-derived CDR1 and CDR2 are WSHSY and SAAADI. Deletions cut 8 bases from V and 5 bases from J, with 15 bases between. The length of the CDR3 is 13 residues. The CDR3 DNA reads TGCGCCAGCCGGGAGGTATTGGGGACTGAAGCTTTCTTT. This sequence encodes CASREVLGTEAFF.

The chain employs TRBV28 and TRBJ1-1; no clear D gene. From germline, CDR1 is MDHEN and CDR2 SYDVKM. CDR3 length equals 14 residues. V was cut by 2 bases and J by 6 bases, with 13 bases left in between. The CDR3 region has the DNA TGTGCCAGCAGTTTAATACCCAACGAGCCTGAAGCTTTCTTT. It encodes CASSLIPNEPEAFF.

V is TRBV18 and J is TRBJ2-7; 7 nucleotides line up with TRBD1. CDR3 length: 14 residues. Germline assignment: CDR1 KGHSH and CDR2 LQKENI. With V trimmed by 9 bases and J by 3 bases, 11 bases remained unmatched. The chain's CDR3 is CASSEVQGNYEQYV. The CDR3 region has the DNA TGTGCCAGTTCAGAGGTACAGGGGAACTACGAGCAGTACGTC.